This T cell receptor (beta chain) was sequenced during a study of post-analysis software for immune sequencing data. Study background: Included among the disease courses, which were recorded for the cohort, were relapsing-remitting, secondary progressive and progressive-relapsing multiple sclerosis.

Study findings and constraints: Roughly 5 TRBV segments, TRBV5-6, TRBV5-1 and TRBV20-1 among them, were found more frequent in patients than controls. The normalized Chao1 diversity of multiple sclerosis patients was significantly lower than that of controls.

Losses at the gene ends were 7 bases for V and 3 bases for J; bases not matched to a gene: 6. The germline CDR1 and CDR2 sequences are SQVTM and ANQGSEA. The CDR3 sequence is 13 residues long. Worth noting for this clonotype: Its antigen is as yet unknown.

Unique molecular identifiers were built into the TCR beta cDNA libraries. Between about 1 and 11 million T cells gave rise to some 470,000 cDNA molecules. TCRdb recomputed calls from the PCR reads with MiXCR, one row per CDR3 protein. This table holds 750,000 to 900,000 distinct CDR3 sequences, about half found once. This TCR came from a girl aged 10 to 17 with multiple sclerosis. The sample consisted of blood. This chain uses TRBV29-1 with TRBJ2-7; the match to TRBD1 covers 10 bases. CDR3 protein: CSASTGGGYEQYF. The CDR3 DNA follows: TGCAGCGCCTCGACAGGGGGCGGCTACGAGCAGTACTTC.